This is a list of T cell receptor beta chains from one sample in a study of identical twins. TCRdb independently ran MiXCR on the 5' RACE reads; one entry per CDR3 protein. The table includes some 190,000 distinct CDR3 sequences, about 15% detected once. The same sample was also studied in work on T cells expressing NK-cell markers.

Sequencing input: CD8+ T cells sorted from blood. The receptor set was obtained from a young woman in good health. The CDR3 runs from the conserved cysteine through the conserved F or W. The D gene is left open where the match is weak. Some rows mark clone size as missing; the rest say once, few, many or name a class of expanded clone.

TRBV27	NA	NA	TRBJ2-7	14	TGTGCCAGCAGTCCCCGCGGGTCCCTCTACGAGCAATACTTC	CASSPRGSLYEQYF
TRBV5-1	NA	few	TRBJ2-7	13	TGCGCCAGTTCATGGGACTTCCCCTACGAGCAGTACTTC	CASSWDFPYEQYF
TRBV5-1	NA	NA	TRBJ2-7	11	TGCGCCAGCAGCTTGTTGGGGGAGCAGTACTTC	CASSLLGEQYF
TRBV4-3	TRBD1	many	TRBJ2-7	15	TGCGCCAGCAGCCAGGGGACAGGGGATACCTACGAGCAGTACTTC	CASSQGTGDTYEQYF
TRBV11-1	TRBD1	many	TRBJ2-7	19	TGTGCCAGCAGCTCAACCGACCCGGGACAGGCCATTTTTACCTACGAGCAGTACTTC	CASSSTDPGQAIFTYEQYF
TRBV7-9	NA	NA	TRBJ1-2	13	TGTGCCAGCGCCGGGACGTCAAACTATGGCTACACCTTC	CASAGTSNYGYTF
TRBV19	TRBD1	NA	TRBJ1-1	16	TGTGCCAGTAGTATAGTTAGGGGGCTGTGGCGCACTGAAGCTTTCTTT	CASSIVRGLWRTEAFF
TRBV7-2	TRBD2	NA	TRBJ2-3	15	TGTGCCAGCAGGATTTTAGCGGGTAGTACAGATACGCAGTATTTT	CASRILAGSTDTQYF
TRBV28	TRBD2	few	TRBJ2-2	17	TGTGCCAGCAGTTTCATCCTAGCGGGTTCGAACACCGGGGAGCTGTTTTTT	CASSFILAGSNTGELFF
TRBV5-1	NA	NA	TRBJ2-1	11	TGCGCCAGCGCCTGGGGTAATGAGCAGTTCTTC	CASAWGNEQFF
TRBV15	NA	many	TRBJ2-1	15	TGTGCCACCAGCCCCATAGGTGACTCCTACAATGAGCAGTTCTTC	CATSPIGDSYNEQFF
TRBV27	TRBD2	few	TRBJ2-2	13	TGTGCCAGCAGTTTCGCGGGGGACGGGGAGCTGTTTTTT	CASSFAGDGELFF
TRBV27	NA	few	TRBJ1-2	11	TGTGCCAGCAGACAGGGTCATGGCTACACCTTC	CASRQGHGYTF
TRBV7-9	TRBD2	few	TRBJ2-1	13	TGTGCCAGCGGCCGGGGGGGCAGGAATGAGCAGTTCTTC	CASGRGGRNEQFF
TRBV5-1	TRBD2	NA	TRBJ2-5	18	TGCGCCAGCAGCTTACCCCCGGGACTAGCGGGATTACAAGAGACCCAGTACTTC	CASSLPPGLAGLQETQYF
TRBV4-1	NA	few	TRBJ2-1	14	TGCGCCAGCAGCCAAAGCCGCCTTAGCTGGGAGCAGTTCTTC	CASSQSRLSWEQFF
TRBV5-4	NA	NA	TRBJ2-5	15	TGTGCCAGCAGCTTGGGTCAGCTAGGCGGGGAGACCCAGTACTTC	CASSLGQLGGETQYF
TRBV29-1	NA	NA	TRBJ1-1	12	TGCAGCGTTGGGGGTATGAACACTGAAGCTTTCTTT	CSVGGMNTEAFF
TRBV15	TRBD1	few	TRBJ2-7	15	TGTGCCACCAGCAGTGATCTGAAGACAGGGCACGAGCAGTACTTC	CATSSDLKTGHEQYF
TRBV6-1	TRBD1	NA	TRBJ1-2	14	TGTGCCAGCAGTGAAGCGAGGACAGGGTTTGGCTACACCTTC	CASSEARTGFGYTF
TRBV12-3/TRBV12-4	NA	NA	TRBJ1-2	13	TGTGCCAGCAGTTTAATGCAACAGGGTGGCTACACCTTC	CASSLMQQGGYTF
TRBV10-3	TRBD1	NA	TRBJ2-7	17	TGTGCCATCAGTGAGTTATATGGGGACAGGGAGTCCTACGAGCAGTACTTC	CAISELYGDRESYEQYF
TRBV29-1	NA	few	TRBJ1-2	13	TGCAGCGTTCCCGACCGATGGGGCTATGGCTACACCTTC	CSVPDRWGYGYTF
TRBV7-2	NA	few	TRBJ2-4	14	TGTGCCAGCAGCTTACGGGACCCCCGGGACATTCAGTACTTC	CASSLRDPRDIQYF
TRBV5-1	TRBD1	NA	TRBJ1-5	16	TGCGCCAGCAGCTTGAACCGGGACAGGTCAAATCAGCCCCAGCATTTT	CASSLNRDRSNQPQHF
TRBV6-5	TRBD1	NA	TRBJ1-5	15	TGTGCCAGCAGTTCGACAGGGCGATCTGGGCAGCCCCAGCATTTT	CASSSTGRSGQPQHF
TRBV12-5	NA	NA	TRBJ2-5	13	TGTGCTAGTCGAGGGCGAGAAGAAGAGACCCAGTACTTC	CASRGREEETQYF
TRBV20-1	NA	NA	TRBJ1-1	16	TGCAGTGCTAGAGATTGGGACATCGATATAAACACTGAAGCTTTCTTT	CSARDWDIDINTEAFF
TRBV20-1	NA	few	TRBJ2-7	14	TGCAGTGCCGAGGGGGGACTCACACCACTCCTTCCCTCGTTC	CSAEGGLTPLLPSF
TRBV12-3/TRBV12-4	NA	few	TRBJ2-1	14	TGTGCCAGCAGTCGGATGATAGGGGGTAATGAGCAGTTCTTC	CASSRMIGGNEQFF
TRBV5-1	NA	NA	TRBJ1-2	14	TGCGCCAGCAGCTTGGCGGGGGAGGACTATGGCTACACCTTC	CASSLAGEDYGYTF
TRBV12-3/TRBV12-4	NA	few	TRBJ2-1	13	TGTGCCAGCAGTTTAGGTGGGGTGAATGAGCAGTTCTTC	CASSLGGVNEQFF
TRBV12-3/TRBV12-4	NA	few	TRBJ1-5	16	TGTGCCAGCAGCTCTGGTCCGTCGGGTAGCAATCAGCCCCAGCATTTT	CASSSGPSGSNQPQHF
TRBV7-9	NA	NA	TRBJ2-2	16	TGTGCCAGCAGCCATCCTCCCGGGGGGAACACCGGGGAGCTGTTTTTT	CASSHPPGGNTGELFF
TRBV20-1	NA	few	TRBJ1-2	16	TGCAGTGCTAGAGATGACGGGGGAAGGGTGTCGGGTGGCTACACCTTC	CSARDDGGRVSGGYTF
TRBV5-1	NA	NA	TRBJ2-5	15	TGCGCCAGCTCCGCCATTCTAGAGGCACAAGAGACCCAGTACTTC	CASSAILEAQETQYF
TRBV2	NA	NA	TRBJ1-4	13	TGTGCCAGCCATGAGGGAGTTAATGAAAAACTGTTTTTT	CASHEGVNEKLFF
TRBV9	NA	many	TRBJ1-1	11	TGTGCCAGCAGCACCGGGACTGAAGCTTTCTTT	CASSTGTEAFF
TRBV6-5	NA	NA	TRBJ2-7	11	TGTGCCAGCAGTCGGGGGGCCGAGCAGTACTTC	CASSRGAEQYF
TRBV19	TRBD2	few	TRBJ2-1	15	TGTGCCAGTAGTATGAGCGGGGGGGCGGTCAATGAGCAGTTCTTC	CASSMSGGAVNEQFF
TRBV29-1	NA	many	TRBJ2-2	15	TGCAGCGTTGAAAAAGGGGGAAGGAACACCGGGGAGCTGTTTTTT	CSVEKGGRNTGELFF
TRBV9	NA	few	TRBJ2-5	14	TGTGCCAGCAGCGGCCCTTGGACCGGGGAGACCCAGTACTTC	CASSGPWTGETQYF
TRBV7-2	TRBD2	NA	TRBJ2-1	15	TGTGCCAGCAGCTTAGACCTAGCGGGAAACAATGAGCAGTTCTTC	CASSLDLAGNNEQFF
TRBV29-1	NA	few	TRBJ1-1	12	TGCAGCGCCACAGGGCAGAACACTGAAGCTTTCTTT	CSATGQNTEAFF
TRBV29-1	NA	few	TRBJ1-6	12	TGCAGCGTTGAAGATGATGGGGAGGCCCTCCACTTT	CSVEDDGEALHF
TRBV12-3/TRBV12-4	NA	few	TRBJ2-2	11	TGTGCCAGCAGTTTGCCCGGGGAGCTGTTTTTT	CASSLPGELFF
TRBV24-1	TRBD1	few	TRBJ2-1	14	TGTGCCACCCTACTCAGGACAGGGGGCAATGAGCAGTTCTTC	CATLLRTGGNEQFF
TRBV30	NA	NA	TRBJ2-5	15	TGTGCCTGCCGACTATCCCCAGGGGATGTCGAGACCCAGTACTTC	CACRLSPGDVETQYF